This T cell receptor (beta chain) is from a study of control samples from healthy donors and cancer patients. Assay used: immunoSEQ multiplex PCR; TCRdb lists only in-frame clones, some missing. The sample lists over 85,000 clones; approximately 84% were seen once. The germline CDR1 and CDR2 sequences are MRHNA and SNTAGT. The CDR3 contains 16 residues. J lost 2 bases, V lost 5 bases, and 5 bases had no gene match. The receptor was derived from a man between 65 and 85 years old with lung cancer. The rearrangement uses TRBV6-4 and TRBJ2-3; 12 positions agree with TRBD2. The specimen was PBMCs. Here the CDR3 DNA reads TGTGCCAGCAGTCCGACTAGCGGGGGTCCCACAGATACGCAGTATTTT. Protein: CASSPTSGGPTDTQYF.